A selection of T cell receptor beta chains follows, all from one sample in a study of response to subunit inactivated influenza vaccine. TCRdb reprocessed the RT-PCR reads with MiXCR, giving one entry per CDR3 protein. The repertoire has more than 450,000 distinct CDR3 sequences, less than 10% of them found once; the top ten carry approximately 13%. Sequencing was performed on PBMCs from blood, taken roughly 24 months after vaccination. These receptors were taken from a man aged 45-69 years who received an inactivated influenza vaccine. The CDR3 runs from the conserved cysteine through the conserved F or W. A D gene is named only where the DNA matches it firmly. Clone size is shown for a subset of rows, as once, few, many or a class of expanded clone.

d_call: -
j_call: TRBJ2-4
v_call: TRBV29-1
clone_size: few
cdr3_nt: TGCAGCGTTGAAGCTAGGGGAATACGAAACATTCAGTACTTC
cdr3_aa: CSVEARGIRNIQYF

d_call: -
j_call: TRBJ2-1
v_call: TRBV7-6
clone_size: -
cdr3_nt: TGTGCCAGCAGCGCGGCCACCGAACAGTTCTTC
cdr3_aa: CASSAATEQFF

d_call: -
j_call: TRBJ1-1
v_call: TRBV28
clone_size: -
cdr3_nt: TGTGCCAGCAGTTTTCCGATGGGGGCTTTCTTT
cdr3_aa: CASSFPMGAFF

d_call: -
j_call: TRBJ1-6
v_call: TRBV5-1
clone_size: -
cdr3_nt: TGCGCCAGCACGCCGGGTAATTCACCCCTCCACTTT
cdr3_aa: CASTPGNSPLHF

d_call: TRBD2
j_call: TRBJ2-2
v_call: TRBV20-1
clone_size: many
cdr3_nt: TGCAGTGCTAGAGTTCGACTAGCTTCCACCGGGGAGCTGTTTTTT
cdr3_aa: CSARVRLASTGELFF

d_call: TRBD1
j_call: TRBJ2-7
v_call: TRBV28
clone_size: -
cdr3_nt: TGTGCCAGCAGTTTATTCCAGGGGGCGCGAAGATACGAGCAGTACTTC
cdr3_aa: CASSLFQGARRYEQYF

d_call: TRBD2
j_call: TRBJ2-7
v_call: TRBV4-2
clone_size: -
cdr3_nt: TGTGCCAGCAGCCAAGACCTAGCGGGAGTTGTGTTGGGAACCTACGAGCAGTACTTC
cdr3_aa: CASSQDLAGVVLGTYEQYF

d_call: -
j_call: TRBJ2-2
v_call: TRBV28
clone_size: -
cdr3_nt: TGTGCCAGCAGTTTATCCACTCTTTCAGCCAACACCGGGGAGCTGTTTTTT
cdr3_aa: CASSLSTLSANTGELFF

d_call: -
j_call: TRBJ2-1
v_call: TRBV7-2
clone_size: -
cdr3_nt: TGTGCCAGCAGCTTAATAGGTGTGACAAGCTCCTACAATGAGCAGTTCTTC
cdr3_aa: CASSLIGVTSSYNEQFF

d_call: -
j_call: TRBJ2-3
v_call: TRBV11-2
clone_size: many
cdr3_nt: TGTGCCAGCAGCTTAGAACATTCAGATACGCAGTATTTT
cdr3_aa: CASSLEHSDTQYF

d_call: -
j_call: TRBJ2-4
v_call: TRBV6-5
clone_size: -
cdr3_nt: TGTGCCAGCAGTTACTCGCGCTTGGCAGGGGCCGCAGGACGCGTCCTAGCCAAAAACATTCAGTACTTC
cdr3_aa: CASSYSRLAGAAGRVLAKNIQYF

d_call: -
j_call: TRBJ2-3
v_call: TRBV11-3
clone_size: few
cdr3_nt: TGTGCCAGCAGCGCCGACAGTCTTACAGATACGCAGTATTTT
cdr3_aa: CASSADSLTDTQYF

d_call: TRBD2
j_call: TRBJ2-7
v_call: TRBV6-2/TRBV6-3
clone_size: many
cdr3_nt: TGTGCCAGCAGTTACCGACTAGCGGGAGTCGAGCAGTACTTC
cdr3_aa: CASSYRLAGVEQYF

d_call: -
j_call: TRBJ2-7
v_call: TRBV7-2
clone_size: few
cdr3_nt: TGTGCCAGCAGCTTCCAGACAGACTACGAGCAGTACTTC
cdr3_aa: CASSFQTDYEQYF

d_call: -
j_call: TRBJ1-1
v_call: TRBV5-1
clone_size: -
cdr3_nt: TGCGCCAGCAGCCCCGTGGGGGCCCCTGAAGCTTTCTTT
cdr3_aa: CASSPVGAPEAFF

d_call: -
j_call: TRBJ2-1
v_call: TRBV25-1
clone_size: few
cdr3_nt: TGTGCCAGCAGTGAACAGGGGACGAGTGGTGAGCAGTTCTTC
cdr3_aa: CASSEQGTSGEQFF

d_call: TRBD1
j_call: TRBJ2-3
v_call: TRBV29-1
clone_size: -
cdr3_nt: TGCAGCGTTGACTCAGGGGGCGTCACAGATACGCAGTATTTT
cdr3_aa: CSVDSGGVTDTQYF

d_call: -
j_call: TRBJ1-6
v_call: TRBV4-2
clone_size: few
cdr3_nt: TGTGCCAGCAGCCAAGAAAAGACAAGCTCCTATAATTCACCCCTCCACTTT
cdr3_aa: CASSQEKTSSYNSPLHF

d_call: TRBD1
j_call: TRBJ1-6
v_call: TRBV12-3/TRBV12-4
clone_size: -
cdr3_nt: TGTGCCAGCACCCCGGACAGGGGTTATTCACCCCTCCACTTT
cdr3_aa: CASTPDRGYSPLHF

d_call: TRBD2
j_call: TRBJ2-1
v_call: TRBV7-9
clone_size: many
cdr3_nt: TGTGCCAGCAGCTTAGGGGCGGGACTAGCGGGTAATGAGCAGTTCTTC
cdr3_aa: CASSLGAGLAGNEQFF

d_call: -
j_call: TRBJ1-2
v_call: TRBV20-1
clone_size: -
cdr3_nt: TGCAGTGAAAAGAATAACTATGGCTACACCTTC
cdr3_aa: CSEKNNYGYTF

d_call: -
j_call: TRBJ1-1
v_call: TRBV12-3/TRBV12-4
clone_size: few
cdr3_nt: TGTGCCAGCAGACGCCGCGCCCTGAACACTGAAGCTTTCTTT
cdr3_aa: CASRRRALNTEAFF

d_call: -
j_call: TRBJ1-5
v_call: TRBV12-3/TRBV12-4
clone_size: -
cdr3_nt: TGTGCCAGCAGTTTAGCGGAGGACATAGTCTTTAGCCAGCCCCAGCATTTT
cdr3_aa: CASSLAEDIVFSQPQHF

d_call: TRBD2
j_call: TRBJ2-5
v_call: TRBV11-2
clone_size: few
cdr3_nt: TGTGCCAGCACTCTAGCGGGAGGGTTGCAAGAGACCCAGTACTTC
cdr3_aa: CASTLAGGLQETQYF

d_call: TRBD2
j_call: TRBJ2-1
v_call: TRBV6-2/TRBV6-3
clone_size: many
cdr3_nt: TGTGCCAGCCAGATGACATTAGCGGGAGGGTACAATGAGCAGTTCTTC
cdr3_aa: CASQMTLAGGYNEQFF

d_call: -
j_call: TRBJ2-2
v_call: TRBV11-2
clone_size: -
cdr3_nt: TGTGCCAGCAGCTTAAGGTTGTCGGTGAACACCGGGGAGCTGTTTTTT
cdr3_aa: CASSLRLSVNTGELFF

d_call: TRBD2
j_call: TRBJ2-1
v_call: TRBV20-1
clone_size: many
cdr3_nt: TGCAGTGCGAGGATTAGCGGGGGAGGGCAGTTCTTC
cdr3_aa: CSARISGGGQFF

d_call: TRBD2
j_call: TRBJ2-3
v_call: TRBV7-8
clone_size: few
cdr3_nt: TGTGCCAGCAGCAGCTACAGACTAGCGGGGAACACAGATACGCAGTATTTT
cdr3_aa: CASSSYRLAGNTDTQYF

d_call: -
j_call: TRBJ2-1
v_call: TRBV5-6
clone_size: many
cdr3_nt: TGTGCCAGCAGCTCACAGGTGACTTGGTACAATGAGCAGTTCTTC
cdr3_aa: CASSSQVTWYNEQFF

d_call: -
j_call: TRBJ1-1
v_call: TRBV3-1
clone_size: -
cdr3_nt: TGTGCCAGCAGCCAAGGGGCTAGGGGGGGAACGGCTGAAGCTTTCTTT
cdr3_aa: CASSQGARGGTAEAFF

d_call: -
j_call: TRBJ2-5
v_call: TRBV4-1
clone_size: -
cdr3_nt: TGCGCCAGCAGCCAAGTGCGACTCGGGAGAGAGACCCAGTACTTC
cdr3_aa: CASSQVRLGRETQYF

d_call: -
j_call: TRBJ2-5
v_call: TRBV7-8
clone_size: -
cdr3_nt: TGTGCCAGCAGCTTATCCCCAGCGGTCCAAGAGACCCAGTACTTC
cdr3_aa: CASSLSPAVQETQYF

d_call: TRBD2
j_call: TRBJ2-1
v_call: TRBV12-3/TRBV12-4
clone_size: many
cdr3_nt: TGTGCCAGCAGTCTCTCAGGGAGCGGGGGTCTTGAGCAGTTCTTC
cdr3_aa: CASSLSGSGGLEQFF

d_call: TRBD2
j_call: TRBJ2-7
v_call: TRBV7-2
clone_size: few
cdr3_nt: TGTGCCAGCATGGGACTAGCGGGAGCCACCTACGAGCAGTACTTC
cdr3_aa: CASMGLAGATYEQYF

d_call: -
j_call: TRBJ2-1
v_call: TRBV5-1
clone_size: few
cdr3_nt: TGCGCCAGCAGCTTGTCTGGGCGCACCGGGAATGAGCAGTTCTTC
cdr3_aa: CASSLSGRTGNEQFF

d_call: -
j_call: TRBJ2-5
v_call: TRBV20-1
clone_size: few
cdr3_nt: TGCAGTGCATTATCCGGGGAGACCCAGTACTTC
cdr3_aa: CSALSGETQYF

d_call: -
j_call: TRBJ1-5
v_call: TRBV20-1
clone_size: -
cdr3_nt: TGCAGTGCTAGTGGGGGACGGGGAAATCAGCCCCAGCATTTT
cdr3_aa: CSASGGRGNQPQHF

d_call: -
j_call: TRBJ1-6
v_call: TRBV18
clone_size: few
cdr3_nt: TGTGCCAGCTCCCCGAGCAGTAGTTCTTCACCCCTCCACTTT
cdr3_aa: CASSPSSSSSPLHF

d_call: TRBD2
j_call: TRBJ2-5
v_call: TRBV7-9
clone_size: many
cdr3_nt: TGTGCCAGCAGCTTACAAAAACGCGGGGGGTACCAAGAGACCCAGTACTTC
cdr3_aa: CASSLQKRGGYQETQYF